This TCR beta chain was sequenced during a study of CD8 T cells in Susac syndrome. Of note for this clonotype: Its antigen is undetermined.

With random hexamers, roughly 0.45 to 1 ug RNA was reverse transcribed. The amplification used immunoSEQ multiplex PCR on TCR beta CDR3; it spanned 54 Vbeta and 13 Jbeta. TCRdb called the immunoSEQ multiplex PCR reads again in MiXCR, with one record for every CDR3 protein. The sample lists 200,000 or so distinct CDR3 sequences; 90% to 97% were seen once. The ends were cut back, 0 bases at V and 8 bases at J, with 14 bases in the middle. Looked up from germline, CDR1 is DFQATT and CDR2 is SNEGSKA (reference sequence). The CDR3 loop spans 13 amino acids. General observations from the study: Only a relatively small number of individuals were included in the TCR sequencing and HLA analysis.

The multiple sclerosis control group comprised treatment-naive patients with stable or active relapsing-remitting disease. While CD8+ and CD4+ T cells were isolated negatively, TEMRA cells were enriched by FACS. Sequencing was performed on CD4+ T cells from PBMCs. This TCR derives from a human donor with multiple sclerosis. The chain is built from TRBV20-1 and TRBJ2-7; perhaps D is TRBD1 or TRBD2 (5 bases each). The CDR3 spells CSARDRDPTKQYF. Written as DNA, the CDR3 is TGCAGTGCTAGAGACAGGGACCCTACGAAGCAGTACTTC.